What follows is one TCR beta chain and its context. Its antigen is still unknown. No much larger clone exists at a distance of one base, and base qualities are not known. The immunoSEQ Assay, a bias-controlled multiplex PCR, was used to amplify TCRbeta CDR3 regions from genomic DNA. Turning to the authors' computational methods: The number of nucleated cells in each sample was estimated from the amplification of reference gene primers within the assay. To quantify the absolute abundance of each unique TCRbeta CDR3 rearrangement, sequence reads were collapsed and filtered. For each sample, productive Simpson clonality was calculated as the square root of Simpson's diversity index over productive rearrangements. Sourced from immuneACCESS, this table was stored by TCRdb with only in-frame sequences that have V and J called. A share of the clones is absent; for the studies checked, an unresolved V gene accounts for under half, and the remainder has no known explanation. For V, J and clone size, that table is used; D and trimming come from the DNA. The sample yields about 240,000 clones; roughly 80% were counted once. Of the sample, roughly 8% is held by the ten largest clones.

V gives up 1 base and J gives up 4 bases, and the segment between their germline ends measures 13 bases. The CDR3 contains 16 residues, cysteine and phenylalanine counted. CDR3 DNA is the only sequence kept; it has 48 bases, read in frame from the first base. The germline V gene gives CDR1 as MGHDK and CDR2 as SYGVNS. This sample was taken from a study of blood T cell repertoires in COVID-19 (TCRdb year 2020). About the investigation overall: Collaborator samples came from the United States, Italy and Spain and covered acute and convalescent phases of COVID-19. Sample metadata almost always included a de-identified subject ID, COVID-19 status, age in years and sex. Where available, HLA class I and class II types were taken from metadata supplied by the sample provider and were not determined by assay-based typing. The prospective study material was composed of cDNA or gDNA derived from T cells, B-cell-depleted T cells, or PBMCs. The repertoires were released in a freely available public database meant as a resource for research on the immune response to SARS-CoV-2. The samples were drawn from two sources: the first 160 participants of the ongoing ImmuneRACE study, and fewer than 1,500 subjects contributed by 6 global collaborators. The dataset comprised deeply sampled blood TCRbeta repertoires from subjects exposed to, actively infected with, or recovered from COVID-19.

At one collaborating source in Seattle, patients were enrolled during active infection and were followed longitudinally through the course of disease. The collaborating institutions used their own protocols to collect whole blood in K2EDTA tubes. For TCRbeta analysis, collaborators shipped samples as frozen whole blood, isolated PBMCs, or DNA extracted from either of those sample types. The paper as a whole reports these results and caveats: The quantity of clinical and demographic metadata differed by source and by participant and was supplied without curation.

The clonotype comes from a woman older than 75 with COVID-19, enrolled during active disease. Sequenced sample: peripheral blood. The V and J genes are TRBV25-1 and TRBJ1-4; TRBD1 might be the D gene, on 6 matching bases. The DNA is TGTGCCAGCAGTGAATTTTCAGGGGCCCGTAATGAAAAACTGTTTTTT. It encodes CASSEFSGARNEKLFF. With the rest looked up from the reference TRBV25-1 and TRBJ1-4 genes rather than sequenced, the full variable domain is EADIYQTPRYLVIGTGKKITLECSQTMGHDKMYWYQQDPGMELHLIHYSYGVNSTEKGDLSSESTVSRIRTEHFPLTLESARPSHTSQYLCASSEFSGARNEKLFFGSGTQLSVL.